Below, 30 T cell receptor beta chains from the same sample are listed, as sequenced in a study of blood T cell repertoires in COVID-19. The table came from immunoSEQ multiplex PCR; TCRdb's copy has only in-frame clones and leaves some out. The sample lists roughly 70,000 clones; about four fifths were seen once. Sequenced sample: peripheral blood. Receptors originate from a woman in her sixties with acute or convalescent COVID-19.

Worth noting for this clone: At one boundary the junction diverges from the germline segment, which might be a read error. This sequence joins TRBV7-8 and TRBJ1-1, with 7 bases aligning to TRBD1. Germline CDR1 is SGHVS and CDR2 is FQNEAQ. The CDR3 extends over 13 amino acids. In DNA form, the CDR3 reads TGTGCCAGCATCTTAGACAGGGCCAGTGAAGCTTTCTTT. Its translation is CASILDRASEAFF.

This clone has a single count. The chain carries TRBV6-1 and TRBJ1-6; D is unclear. The CDR3 loop spans 15 amino acids. The germline V and J ends were trimmed by 2 bases and 0 bases, with 5 bases remaining between them. The germline gives CDR1 MNHNS, CDR2 SASEGT. The CDR3 protein is CASSETGSYNSPLHF. The DNA of the CDR3 is TGTGCCAGCAGTGAAACCGGCTCCTATAATTCACCCCTCCACTTT.

The chain joins TRBV24-1 to TRBJ1-2; D not certain. The germline gives CDR1 KGHDR, CDR2 SFDVKD. Trimming removed 12 bases at V and 3 bases at J, with 16 bases between. There are 13 residues in the CDR3. The CDR3 sequence is CAAPIEEDYGYTF. CDR3 coding DNA: TGTGCCGCCCCAATTGAAGAGGACTATGGCTACACCTTC.

The chain links TRBV2 to TRBJ1-5; D might be TRBD1 (5 bases). Germline CDR1 SNHLY, CDR2 FYNNEI. V dropped 1 base and J dropped 7 bases, with 11 bases sitting between them. The CDR3 runs 14 residues. The CDR3 DNA is TGTGCCAGCAGTGAAGGAACAGGTTCACAGCCCCAGCATTTT. Its translation: CASSEGTGSQPQHF.

This chain links TRBV9 with TRBJ2-3; D may be TRBD2 (7 bases). The CDR3 spans 16 residues. Germline loops: CDR1 SGDLS, CDR2 YYNGEE. V was shortened by 4 bases and J by 2 bases, with 17 bases between the two germline ends. The CDR3 DNA follows: TGTGCCAGCAGCTCTCAAGGGGGGGCCAACACAGATACGCAGTATTTT. Protein sequence: CASSSQGGANTDTQYF.

The chain employs TRBV28 and TRBJ1-5, with 7 nucleotides matching TRBD1. V shed 5 bases, J shed 0 bases, and the junction held 10 bases outside the gene matches. Germline-derived CDR1 and CDR2 are MDHEN and SYDVKM. CDR3 length: 17 amino acids. The CDR3 is CASSGTDSIYSNQPQHF. The CDR3 DNA sequence: TGTGCCAGCAGTGGGACAGACAGCATTTATAGCAATCAGCCCCAGCATTTT.

The V gene is TRBV5-5, the J gene TRBJ2-2, with 7 bases identical to TRBD1. The CDR3 extends over 14 amino acids. Germline-derived CDR1 and CDR2 are SGHKS and YYEKEE (reference sequence). Trimming removed 2 bases from V and 4 bases from J; junction bases left unmatched: 2. The CDR3 spells CASSLAGGTGELFF. The DNA for the CDR3 is TGTGCCAGCAGCTTAGCAGGGGGCACCGGGGAGCTGTTTTTT.

The chain links TRBV11-2 to TRBJ2-5; tentatively, D is TRBD1 (6 bases). The CDR3 extends over 15 amino acids. V shed 5 bases and J shed 9 bases, with 22 bases lying between them. Germline V CDR1 and CDR2: SGHAT, FQNNGV. The CDR3, as DNA: TGTGCCAGCAGCGCCATTGAGGACAGATCATCAGCCCAGTACTTC. Its protein product is CASSAIEDRSSAQYF.

The rearrangement joins TRBV7-2 to TRBJ1-2; TRBD1 agrees at 8 bases. Germline loops: CDR1 SGHTA, CDR2 FQGNSA. This CDR3 region has 14 residues. Germline trimming cut 5 bases from V and 4 bases from J; bases unmatched to any gene: 6. The CDR3 spells CASSQDREAYGYTF. CDR3 nucleotides: TGTGCCAGCAGCCAGGACAGGGAGGCCTATGGCTACACCTTC. The complete variable domain, with remaining parts taken from reference TRBV7-2 and TRBJ1-2, reads GAGVSQSPSNKVTEKGKDVELRCDPISGHTALYWYRQSLGQGLEFLIYFQGNSAPDKSGLPSDRFSAERTGGSVSTLTIQRTQQEDSAVYLCASSQDREAYGYTFGSGTRLTVV.

This clone has ten or more counts. V is TRBV18 and J is TRBJ1-1; 9 bases are a match to TRBD1. Germline assignment: CDR1 KGHSH and CDR2 LQKENI. CDR3 length: 18 residues. After removal of 3 bases from V and 0 bases from J, the junction contained 11 bases not matched to a gene. This chain's CDR3 is CASSPHGTGTQMNTEAFF. CDR3 bases: TGTGCCAGCTCACCCCATGGGACAGGGACCCAGATGAACACTGAAGCTTTCTTT.

The rearrangement joins TRBV6-4 to TRBJ2-1; D gene uncertain. From germline, CDR1 is MRHNA and CDR2 SNTAGT. Trimming stripped 3 bases from V and 4 bases from J, with 7 bases between. The CDR3 length is 13 residues. CDR3 protein: CASSEFRYNEQFF. The CDR3 DNA follows: TGTGCCAGCAGTGAATTCCGGTACAATGAGCAGTTCTTC.

This chain connects TRBV19 to TRBJ1-1, with 8 bases lining up with TRBD1. Germline V gene data show CDR1 as LNHDA and CDR2 as SQIVND (reference sequence). The V gene end was trimmed by 0 bases and the J gene end by 9 bases; junction bases not matched to a gene: 3. The CDR3 covers 13 residues. CDR3 in amino acids: CASSIDRTGKAFF. CDR3 coding DNA: TGTGCCAGTAGTATAGATCGGACAGGGAAAGCTTTCTTT.

CDR3 sequence reads: CASSSRVPGQGGTDTQYF. The CDR3 DNA is TGTGCCAGCAGCTCGAGGGTCCCGGGACAGGGGGGCACAGATACGCAGTATTTT. V and J are TRBV5-6 and TRBJ2-3, with 11 positions matching TRBD1. The CDR3 contains 18 residues. Looked up from germline, CDR1 is SGHDT and CDR2 is YYEEEE. Unmatched junction bases numbered 10, after V lost 3 bases and J lost 1 base.

The table lists this clone with a few counts. V and J are TRBV10-3 and TRBJ1-2; D call uncertain. From germline, CDR1 is ENHRY and CDR2 SYGVKD. CDR3 length: 13 residues. The V end lost 2 bases, the J end lost 3 bases, and 7 bases lay between the germline ends. Here the CDR3 reads CAISERVHYGYTF. CDR3 coding DNA: TGTGCCATCAGTGAGCGGGTGCACTATGGCTACACCTTC.

The V and J genes are TRBV12-3 or TRBV12-4 and TRBJ2-1; TRBD2 is a possible D gene (6 bases). The germline V and J ends were trimmed by 3 bases and 9 bases, with 12 bases remaining between them. The length of the CDR3 is 13 residues. DNA of the CDR3: TGTGCCAGCAGTTTTCCCGGGCGGGGTGAGCAGTTCTTC. As protein: CASSFPGRGEQFF.

The chain combines TRBV10-3 with TRBJ2-7; TRBD1 might be the D (5 bases). Germline-derived CDR1 and CDR2 are ENHRY and SYGVKD. The V gene lost 2 bases and the J gene lost 5 bases, with 10 bases spanning the gap. CDR3 length equals 13 residues. The CDR3 reads CAISESQGNEQYF. The DNA for the CDR3 is TGTGCCATCAGTGAGAGTCAGGGTAACGAGCAGTACTTC.

V gene TRBV5-1 combines with J gene TRBJ2-3; D is possibly TRBD1 (5 bases). The germline CDR1 and CDR2 sequences are SGHRS and YFSETQ. The CDR3 contains 14 residues. Trimming took 5 bases from V and 5 from J, leaving 15 bases between them. CDR3 nucleotide sequence: TGCGCCAGCAGTCTGGGCCACCAGGGAGATACGCAGTATTTT. This gives the protein CASSLGHQGDTQYF.

V gene TRBV4-1 combines with J gene TRBJ2-7; 7 bases are shared with TRBD1. This CDR3 comprises 15 residues. J lost 6 bases, V lost 0 bases, and 8 bases had no gene match. CDR1 MGHRA and CDR2 YSYEKL come from the germline V gene. The CDR3 sequence: CASSQETGVNIEQYF. The CDR3, as DNA: TGCGCCAGCAGCCAAGAAACAGGGGTGAACATCGAGCAGTACTTC.

The chain combines TRBV19 with TRBJ2-5; unclear D gene. Germline CDR1 reads LNHDA; CDR2 reads SQIVND (reference sequence). Trimming took off 4 bases at V and 6 bases at J, with 12 bases between the two ends. The CDR3 runs 13 residues. CDR3 sequence (DNA): TGTGCCAGTAGTAGCCAGTATGTAAAGACCCAGTACTTC. Translation gives CASSSQYVKTQYF.

The J gene is TRBJ1-1, the V gene TRBV3-1 (or the pseudogene TRBV3-2); the D is unclear. Germline V gene sequence: CDR1 LGHDT, CDR2 YNNKEL (reference sequence). The CDR3 totals 15 residues. V was shortened by 3 bases and J by 0 bases, with 11 bases between the two germline ends. The CDR3 loop is CASSHPRRLNTEAFF. CDR3 nucleotides: TGTGCCAGCAGCCATCCCCGCAGGCTGAACACTGAAGCTTTCTTT.

In its sample, this clone was seen once. The rearrangement uses TRBV19 and TRBJ1-1; 8 bases are a match to TRBD1. The germline V gene encodes CDR1 LNHDA and CDR2 SQIVND (reference sequence). Trimming took 6 bases from V and 4 from J; bases not matched to a gene: 1. The CDR3 loop spans 12 amino acids. The CDR3 loop reads CASRQGVTEAFF. Here the CDR3 DNA reads TGTGCCAGTAGACAGGGGGTCACTGAAGCTTTCTTT.

This rearrangement joins TRBV5-6 to TRBJ2-2; TRBD1 is a possible D gene (6 bases). The V end lost 2 bases, the J end lost 5 bases, and 16 bases lay between the germline ends. The germline V gene has CDR1 SGHDT and CDR2 YYEEEE. This CDR3 region has 16 residues. The CDR3 DNA follows: TGTGCCAGCAGCTTATTTGGGGGCGCTGGTACCGGGGAGCTGTTTTTT. This codes for CASSLFGGAGTGELFF.

The rearrangement uses TRBV11-2 and TRBJ2-2; D not resolved. Trimming shortened V by 5 bases and J by 2 bases, and 9 bases separated the two germline ends. CDR1 and CDR2 (germline): SGHAT, FQNNGV. The CDR3 spans 14 residues. Here the CDR3 DNA reads TGTGCCAGCAGCCAGACACCTAACACCGGGGAGCTGTTTTTT. It translates to CASSQTPNTGELFF.

J is TRBJ2-7 and V is TRBV29-1, with D perhaps matching TRBD2 (5 bases). The ends were cut back, 1 base at V and 2 bases at J, with 6 bases in the middle. CDR1 and CDR2 (germline): SQVTM, ANQGSEA. The CDR3 is 12 residues long. The CDR3 region is CSVEGETYEQYF. The CDR3 nucleotides read TGCAGCGTTGAAGGGGAGACCTACGAGCAGTACTTC.

J is TRBJ1-2 and V is TRBV9; a weak D match, TRBD1 (6 bases). CDR1 is SGDLS, CDR2 YYNGEE, per germline. V lost 0 bases and J lost 8, with 11 bases in between. The CDR3 loop spans 13 amino acids. Here the CDR3 reads CASSVGLRGGYTF. As DNA, the CDR3 is TGTGCCAGCAGCGTAGGATTGAGGGGGGGCTACACCTTC.

The V call is TRBV3-1 (or the pseudogene TRBV3-2), the J call TRBJ1-1; D uncertain. The germline V gene encodes CDR1 LGHDT and CDR2 YNNKEL (reference sequence). The CDR3 spans 14 residues. V was trimmed by 3 bases and J by 1 base, leaving 9 bases between them. In DNA form, the CDR3 reads TGTGCCAGCAGCCATCTAGCCGGGAACACTGAAGCTTTCTTT. It codes for CASSHLAGNTEAFF.

This clone showed up just a few times. The chain links TRBV30 to TRBJ1-5; 8 nucleotides agree with TRBD1. With 2 bases clipped from V and 4 bases from J, the junction kept 4 bases outside the gene matches. CDR3 length equals 14 residues. Germline-derived CDR1 and CDR2 are GTSNPN and SVGIG (reference sequence). The CDR3 spells CAWSRRQGNQPQHF. The CDR3 coding sequence is TGTGCCTGGAGTAGGAGACAGGGGAATCAGCCCCAGCATTTT.

This clone was seen a few times. V gene TRBV7-8 combines with J gene TRBJ2-7, with 7 bases aligning to TRBD2. The CDR3 contains 16 residues. J lost 2 bases, V lost 1 base, and 8 bases had no gene match. CDR1 and CDR2 (germline): SGHVS, FQNEAQ. CDR3 bases: TGTGCCAGCAGCTTAGAGGGGTCTAGCGGAGCCTACGAGCAGTACTTC. Its translation: CASSLEGSSGAYEQYF. The full variable domain, rest sourced from reference TRBV7-8 and TRBJ2-7, is GAGVSQSPRYKVAKRGQDVALRCDPISGHVSLFWYQQALGQGPEFLTYFQNEAQLDKSGLPSDRFFAERPEGSVSTLKIQRTQQEDSAVYLCASSLEGSSGAYEQYFGPGTRLTVT.

The chain carries TRBV18 and TRBJ1-1; TRBD1 aligns across 8 bases. The CDR3 contains 15 residues. The trim removed 5 bases at V and 1 base at J, leaving 6 bases unmatched. Germline lookup yields CDR1 KGHSH and CDR2 LQKENI. The DNA of the CDR3 is TGTGCCAGCTCATTAAGACAGGGGCAGAACACTGAAGCTTTCTTT. Amino acid sequence: CASSLRQGQNTEAFF.

This rearrangement joins TRBV4-3 to TRBJ1-4, with 7 bases aligning to TRBD1. J gave up 0 bases and V 3 bases, and 4 bases lay outside the gene matches. The CDR3 consists of 16 residues. Per germline, CDR1 LGHNA and CDR2 YSLEER. CDR3 in DNA: TGCGCCAGCAGCCAGGGGGACAGTGCAACTAATGAAAAACTGTTTTTT. It yields the protein CASSQGDSATNEKLFF.